This TCR beta chain came from a study of cytotoxic CD8 clonotypes in ibrutinib-treated CLL. For the study at large: Recorded responses included some 24 partial and 2 complete; following median roughly 70 months, approximately 15 stayed remitted and around 12 progressed.

As regards this clone: Its antigen is still unknown.

Study results and caveats: Investigators sampled sustained-remission and progressing patients at differing times. Private clonotypes, not public ones, expanded at ibrutinib response.

The trim removed 1 base at V and 3 bases at J, leaving 7 bases unmatched. The germline gives CDR1 SGHAT, CDR2 FQNNGV. CDR3 length: 17 amino acids. Sequencing used immunoSEQ multiplex PCR; TCRdb keeps in-frame clones, though not all of them. The table records 35,000 to 55,000 clones, less than 70% of them present only once. The rearrangement joins TRBV11-2 to TRBJ2-3, with TRBD2 matching 10 bases. Material: PBMCs, obtained after 12 months of ibrutinib treatment. The clonotype was recovered from a human donor with chronic lymphocytic leukemia. CDR3 DNA: TGTGCCAGCAGCTTAGGCACCGGGACTAGCGTTACAGATACGCAGTATTTT. Translated, it gives CASSLGTGTSVTDTQYF.